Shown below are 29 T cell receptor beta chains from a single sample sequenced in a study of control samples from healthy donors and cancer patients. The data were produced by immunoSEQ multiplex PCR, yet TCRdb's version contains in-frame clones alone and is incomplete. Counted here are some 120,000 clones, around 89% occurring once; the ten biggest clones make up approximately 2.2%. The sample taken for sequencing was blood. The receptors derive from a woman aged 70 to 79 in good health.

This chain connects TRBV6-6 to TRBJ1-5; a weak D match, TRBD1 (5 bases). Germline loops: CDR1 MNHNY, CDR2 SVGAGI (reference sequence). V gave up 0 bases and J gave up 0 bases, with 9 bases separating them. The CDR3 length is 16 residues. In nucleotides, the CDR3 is TGTGCCAGCAGTTACTCCGCGGGGGATAGCAATCAGCCCCAGCATTTT. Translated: CASSYSAGDSNQPQHF.

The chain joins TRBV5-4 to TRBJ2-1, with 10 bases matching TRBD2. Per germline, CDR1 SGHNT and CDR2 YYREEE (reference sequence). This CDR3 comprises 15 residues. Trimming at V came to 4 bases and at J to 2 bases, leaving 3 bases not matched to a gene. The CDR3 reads CASSASGSPYNEQFF. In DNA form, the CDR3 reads TGTGCCAGCAGCGCTAGCGGGAGCCCCTACAATGAGCAGTTCTTC.

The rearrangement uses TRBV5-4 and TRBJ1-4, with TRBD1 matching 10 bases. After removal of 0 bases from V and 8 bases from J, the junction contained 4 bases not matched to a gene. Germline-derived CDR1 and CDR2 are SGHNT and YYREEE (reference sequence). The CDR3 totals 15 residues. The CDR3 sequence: CASSLGTGGLEKLFF. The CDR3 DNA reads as TGTGCCAGCAGCTTGGGGACAGGGGGTTTGGAAAAACTGTTTTTT.

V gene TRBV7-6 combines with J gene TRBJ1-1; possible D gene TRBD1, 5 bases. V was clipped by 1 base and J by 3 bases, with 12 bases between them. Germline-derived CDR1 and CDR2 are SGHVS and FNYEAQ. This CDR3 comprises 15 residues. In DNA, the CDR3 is TGTGCCAGCAGCTTAGAGGCCGGAGGGGACACTGAAGCTTTCTTT. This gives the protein CASSLEAGGDTEAFF.

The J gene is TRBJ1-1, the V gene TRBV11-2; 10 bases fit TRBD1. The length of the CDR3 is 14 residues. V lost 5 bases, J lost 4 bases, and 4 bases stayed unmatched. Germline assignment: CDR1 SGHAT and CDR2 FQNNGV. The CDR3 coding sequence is TGTGCCAGCAGCCCGACAGGGGGCAGCACTGAAGCTTTCTTT. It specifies CASSPTGGSTEAFF.

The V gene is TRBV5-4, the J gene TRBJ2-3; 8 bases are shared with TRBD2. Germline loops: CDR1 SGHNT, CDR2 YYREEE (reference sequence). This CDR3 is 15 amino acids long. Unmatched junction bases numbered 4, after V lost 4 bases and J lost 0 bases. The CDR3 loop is CASSPGGYSTDTQYF. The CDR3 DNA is TGTGCCAGCAGCCCGGGGGGGTACAGCACAGATACGCAGTATTTT.

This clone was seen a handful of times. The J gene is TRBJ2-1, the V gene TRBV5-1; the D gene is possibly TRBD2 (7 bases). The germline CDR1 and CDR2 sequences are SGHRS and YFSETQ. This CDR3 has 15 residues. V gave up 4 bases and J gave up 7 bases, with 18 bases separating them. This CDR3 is CASSNNGGPWNEQFF. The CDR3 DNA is TGCGCCAGCAGCAACAACGGGGGGCCGTGGAATGAGCAGTTCTTC.

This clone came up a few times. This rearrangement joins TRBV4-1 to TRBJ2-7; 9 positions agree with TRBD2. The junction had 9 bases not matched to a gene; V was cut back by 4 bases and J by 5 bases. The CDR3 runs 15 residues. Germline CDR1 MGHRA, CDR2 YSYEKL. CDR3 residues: CASSPGLAGMNEQYF. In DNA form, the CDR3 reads TGCGCCAGCAGCCCGGGGCTAGCGGGGATGAACGAGCAGTACTTC.

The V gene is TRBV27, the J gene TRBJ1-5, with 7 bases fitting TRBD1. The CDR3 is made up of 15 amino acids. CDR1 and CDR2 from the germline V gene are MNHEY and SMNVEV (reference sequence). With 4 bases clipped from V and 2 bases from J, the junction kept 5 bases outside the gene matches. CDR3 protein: CASSYRGWGNQPQHF. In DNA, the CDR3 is TGTGCCAGCAGTTACAGGGGATGGGGCAATCAGCCCCAGCATTTT.

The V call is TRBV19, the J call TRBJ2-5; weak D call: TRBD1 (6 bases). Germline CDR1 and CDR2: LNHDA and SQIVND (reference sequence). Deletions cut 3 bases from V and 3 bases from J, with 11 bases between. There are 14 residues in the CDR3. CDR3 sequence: CASSMRTAKETQYF. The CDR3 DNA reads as TGTGCCAGTAGTATGAGGACAGCGAAAGAGACCCAGTACTTC.

DNA of the CDR3: TGCAGCGCTACGACAGGTCCCTCTGGGGCCAACGTCCTGACTTTC. Amino acids: CSATTGPSGANVLTF. The V call is TRBV29-1, the J call TRBJ2-6, with D possibly being TRBD1 (6 bases). Germline loops: CDR1 SQVTM, CDR2 ANQGSEA. Deletions cut 7 bases from V and 0 bases from J, with 13 bases between. This CDR3 has 15 amino acids.

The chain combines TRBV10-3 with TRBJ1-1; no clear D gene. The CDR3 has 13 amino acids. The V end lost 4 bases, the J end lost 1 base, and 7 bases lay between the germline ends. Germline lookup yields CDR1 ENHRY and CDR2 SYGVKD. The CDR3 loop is CAISGAQNTEAFF. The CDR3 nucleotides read TGTGCCATCAGTGGAGCACAGAACACTGAAGCTTTCTTT.

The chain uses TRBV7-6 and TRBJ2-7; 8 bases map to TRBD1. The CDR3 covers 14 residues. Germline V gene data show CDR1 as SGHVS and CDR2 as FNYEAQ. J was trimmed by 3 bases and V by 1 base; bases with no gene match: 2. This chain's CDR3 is CASSLGDRGYEQYF. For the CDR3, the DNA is TGTGCCAGCAGCTTAGGTGACAGGGGCTACGAGCAGTACTTC.

The DNA of the CDR3 is TGCGCCAGCAGCTTGGAAAGGGGTACCGGGGAGCTGTTTTTT. Encoded protein: CASSLERGTGELFF. The chain employs TRBV5-1 and TRBJ2-2, with D tentatively TRBD1 (5 bases). CDR1 SGHRS and CDR2 YFSETQ come from the germline V gene. V was pared by 0 bases and J by 5 bases, with 8 bases between. There are 14 residues in the CDR3.

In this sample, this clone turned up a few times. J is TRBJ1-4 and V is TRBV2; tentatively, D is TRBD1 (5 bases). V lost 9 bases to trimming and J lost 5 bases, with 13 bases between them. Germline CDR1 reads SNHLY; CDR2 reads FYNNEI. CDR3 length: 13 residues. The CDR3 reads CASTGRENEKLFF. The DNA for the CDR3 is TGTGCCAGTACGGGCAGGGAGAATGAAAAACTGTTTTTT.

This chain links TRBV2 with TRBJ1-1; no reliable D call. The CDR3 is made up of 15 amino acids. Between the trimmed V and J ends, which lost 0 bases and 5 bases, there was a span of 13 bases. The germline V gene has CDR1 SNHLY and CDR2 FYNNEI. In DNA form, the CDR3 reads TGTGCCAGCAGTGAAGCGGAGATATGGCGGACTGAAGCTTTCTTT. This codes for CASSEAEIWRTEAFF.

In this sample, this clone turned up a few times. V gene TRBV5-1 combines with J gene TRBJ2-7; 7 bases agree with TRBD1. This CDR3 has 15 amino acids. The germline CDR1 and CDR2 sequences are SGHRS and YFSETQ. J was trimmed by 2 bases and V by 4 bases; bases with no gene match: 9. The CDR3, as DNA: TGCGCCAGCAGCGTGACAGGGTTACGTACCTACGAGCAGTACTTC. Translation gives CASSVTGLRTYEQYF.

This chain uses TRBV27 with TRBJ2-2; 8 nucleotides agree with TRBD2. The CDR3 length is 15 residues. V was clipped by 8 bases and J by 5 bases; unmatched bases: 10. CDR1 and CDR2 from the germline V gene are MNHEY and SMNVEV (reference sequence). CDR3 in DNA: TGTGCCAGCCGGCTTGGACTAGCCGAGACCGGGGAGCTGTTTTTT. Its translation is CASRLGLAETGELFF.

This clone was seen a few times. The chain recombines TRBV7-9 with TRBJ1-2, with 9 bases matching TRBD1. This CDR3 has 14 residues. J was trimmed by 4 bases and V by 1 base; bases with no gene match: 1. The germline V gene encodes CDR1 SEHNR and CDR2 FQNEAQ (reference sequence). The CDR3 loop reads CASSLGTGAYGYTF. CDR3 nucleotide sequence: TGTGCCAGCAGCTTAGGGACAGGGGCCTATGGCTACACCTTC.

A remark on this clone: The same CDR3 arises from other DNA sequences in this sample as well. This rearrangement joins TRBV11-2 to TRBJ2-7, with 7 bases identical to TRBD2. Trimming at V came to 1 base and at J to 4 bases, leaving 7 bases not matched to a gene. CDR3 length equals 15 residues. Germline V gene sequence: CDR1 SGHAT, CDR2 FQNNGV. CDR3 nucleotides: TGTGCCAGCAGCTTAGGGGGGGGTCGGGAGTACGAGCAGTACTTC. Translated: CASSLGGGREYEQYF.

CDR3 coding DNA: TGTGCCAGCAGCTTGATGCAGGGTAATCAGCCCCAGCATTTT. This gives the protein CASSLMQGNQPQHF. J is TRBJ1-5 and V is TRBV5-6, with D perhaps TRBD1 (5 bases). From germline, CDR1 is SGHDT and CDR2 YYEEEE. This CDR3 has 14 residues. V was trimmed by 1 base and J by 4 bases, leaving 9 bases between them.

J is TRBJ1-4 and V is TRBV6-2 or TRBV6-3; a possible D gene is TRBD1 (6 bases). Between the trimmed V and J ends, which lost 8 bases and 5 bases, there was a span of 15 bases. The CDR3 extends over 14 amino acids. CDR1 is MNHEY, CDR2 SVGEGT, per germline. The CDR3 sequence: CASGSGALNEKLFF. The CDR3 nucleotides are TGTGCCAGCGGTTCAGGGGCATTGAATGAAAAACTGTTTTTT.

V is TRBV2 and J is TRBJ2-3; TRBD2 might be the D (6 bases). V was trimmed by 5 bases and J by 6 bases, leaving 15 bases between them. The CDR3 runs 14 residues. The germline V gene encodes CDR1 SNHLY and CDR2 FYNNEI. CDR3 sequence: CASSKDTAGDTQYF. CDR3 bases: TGTGCCAGCAGTAAAGACACCGCGGGGGATACGCAGTATTTT.

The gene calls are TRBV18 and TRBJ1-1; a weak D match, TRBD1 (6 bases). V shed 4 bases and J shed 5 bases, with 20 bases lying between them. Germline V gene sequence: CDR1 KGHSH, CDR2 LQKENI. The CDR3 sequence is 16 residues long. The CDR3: CASSRPGGPRATEAFF. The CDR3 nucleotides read TGTGCCAGCTCACGGCCGGGGGGGCCTCGGGCGACTGAAGCTTTCTTT.

The CDR3 protein is CASSSQGPSGAGEKLFF. CDR3 coding DNA: TGTGCCAGCAGCTCACAAGGACCTTCAGGGGCGGGCGAAAAACTGTTTTTT. This sequence joins TRBV7-2 and TRBJ1-4; D perhaps matches TRBD1 (6 bases). Trimming took off 4 bases at V and 8 bases at J, with 23 bases between the two ends. The CDR3 is made up of 17 amino acids. Germline-derived CDR1 and CDR2 are SGHTA and FQGNSA.

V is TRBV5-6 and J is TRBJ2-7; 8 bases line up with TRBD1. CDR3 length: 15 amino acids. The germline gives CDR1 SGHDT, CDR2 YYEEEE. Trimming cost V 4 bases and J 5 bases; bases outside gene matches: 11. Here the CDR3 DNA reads TGTGCCAGCAGCACTCAAGGACAGGGCTTGCACGAGCAGTACTTC. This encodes CASSTQGQGLHEQYF.

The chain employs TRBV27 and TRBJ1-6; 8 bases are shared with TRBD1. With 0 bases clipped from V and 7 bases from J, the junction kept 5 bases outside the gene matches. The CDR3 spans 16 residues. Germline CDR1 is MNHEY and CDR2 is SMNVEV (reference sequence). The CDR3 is CASSLSGQGGNSPLHF. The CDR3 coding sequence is TGTGCCAGCAGTTTATCCGGACAGGGTGGGAATTCACCCCTCCACTTT.

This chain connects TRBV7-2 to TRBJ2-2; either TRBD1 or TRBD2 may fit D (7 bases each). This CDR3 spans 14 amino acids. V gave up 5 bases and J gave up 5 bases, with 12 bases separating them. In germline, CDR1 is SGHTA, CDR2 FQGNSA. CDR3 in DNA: TGTGCCAGCAGCCCAGGGGGGGGGACCGGGGAGCTGTTTTTT. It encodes CASSPGGGTGELFF.

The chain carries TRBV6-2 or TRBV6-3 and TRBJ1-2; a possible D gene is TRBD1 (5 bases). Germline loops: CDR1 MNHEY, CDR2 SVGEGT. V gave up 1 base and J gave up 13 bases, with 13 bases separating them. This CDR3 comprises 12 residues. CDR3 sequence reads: CASSYYEGAGTF. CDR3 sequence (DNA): TGTGCCAGCAGTTACTATGAAGGGGCCGGCACCTTC.